Each of the 28 T cell receptor beta chains below was sequenced from the same sample in a study of CD4+ T cells in melanoma. Assay used: immunoSEQ multiplex PCR; TCRdb lists only in-frame clones, some missing. This sample has more than 13,000 clones, with roughly 60% found just once. The sample comprised cells from a culture (not recorded whether cultured in vitro). The receptors shown here come from a human donor with melanoma.

Judged by abundance, this clone is medium-sized. The rearrangement joins TRBV5-1 to TRBJ1-2, with 7 bases identical to TRBD1. Germline loops: CDR1 SGHRS, CDR2 YFSETQ. Unmatched junction bases numbered 16, after V lost 3 bases and J lost 11 bases. The CDR3 has 15 amino acids. CDR3 region: CASSSQGTDSRGYTF. The CDR3 DNA sequence: TGCGCCAGCAGCTCACAGGGGACGGACTCCCGAGGGTACACCTTC.

V usage is TRBV4-2 and J usage is TRBJ2-7; D is possibly TRBD1 (5 bases). CDR1 and CDR2 (germline): LGHNA, YNFKEQ. V lost 1 base and J lost 2, with 12 bases in between. The CDR3 is 15 residues long. The CDR3 spells CASSQGPGSTYEQYF. In DNA, the CDR3 is TGTGCCAGCAGCCAAGGGCCAGGGTCTACCTACGAGCAGTACTTC.

The sample holds a few counts of this clone. The chain carries TRBV19 and TRBJ1-2; D unresolved. The CDR3 has 13 amino acids. The V gene lost 5 bases and the J gene lost 10 bases, with 17 bases spanning the gap. Germline values: CDR1 LNHDA, CDR2 SQIVND (reference sequence). This CDR3 reads CASSRESGRIYTF. CDR3 coding DNA: TGTGCCAGTAGTCGCGAGTCAGGCAGGATCTACACCTTC.

The chain has TRBV12-5 and TRBJ1-2, with TRBD1 matching over 11 bases. The CDR3 runs to 14 residues. V shed 7 bases and J 4 bases; nucleotides not matched to a gene: 5. Germline V gene data show CDR1 as LGHNT and CDR2 as FRNRAP. For the CDR3, the DNA is TGTGCTAGTGCCCCGGGACAGGGGGGCTATGGCTACACCTTC. Protein product: CASAPGQGGYGYTF.

The chain employs TRBV18 and TRBJ2-1, with TRBD2 matching 12 bases. Germline CDR1 and CDR2: KGHSH and LQKENI. V shed 3 bases, J shed 4 bases, and the junction held 4 bases outside the gene matches. The CDR3 totals 16 residues. CDR3 sequence reads: CASSPPSGGAYNEQFF. The CDR3 DNA reads as TGTGCCAGCTCACCCCCTAGCGGGGGGGCGTACAATGAGCAGTTCTTC.

The chain joins TRBV7-9 to TRBJ2-5, with D unresolved. From germline, CDR1 is SEHNR and CDR2 FQNEAQ (reference sequence). Trimming cost V 1 base and J 5 bases, with 5 bases left between them. This CDR3 has 12 amino acids. As DNA, the CDR3 is TGTGCCAGCAGCTTAGTTCGGGAGACCCAGTACTTC. Residues: CASSLVRETQYF.

This clone was observed a single time. The chain has TRBV5-1 and TRBJ2-1; D is undetermined. The V end was cut by 4 bases, the J end by 5 bases, with 13 bases between. The CDR3 spans 14 residues. Per germline, CDR1 SGHRS and CDR2 YFSETQ. Here the CDR3 DNA reads TGCGCCAGCAGCGTGTCAGGTTTCCACAATGAGCAGTTCTTC. Translating gives CASSVSGFHNEQFF.

V gene TRBV6-1 combines with J gene TRBJ1-2; D unresolved. Germline V gene sequence: CDR1 MNHNS, CDR2 SASEGT. V lost 6 bases, J lost 4 bases, and 15 bases lay in between. The CDR3 has 14 residues. The CDR3, as DNA: TGTGCCAGCAGCCAAGGGTCCCAGATCTATGGCTACACCTTC. Protein sequence: CASSQGSQIYGYTF.

The V gene is TRBV11-2, the J gene TRBJ1-1, with D perhaps TRBD1 (6 bases). V was trimmed by 1 base and J by 0 bases, leaving 9 bases between them. The V gene's germline CDR1 is SGHAT and CDR2 FQNNGV. The CDR3 contains 15 residues. The CDR3 region is CASSLVGALNTEAFF. CDR3 bases: TGTGCCAGCAGCTTAGTGGGGGCCCTGAACACTGAAGCTTTCTTT.

The chain combines TRBV5-1 with TRBJ1-1, with TRBD1 matching 9 bases. Losses at the gene ends were 8 bases for V and 3 bases for J; bases not matched to a gene: 8. The germline CDR1 and CDR2 sequences are SGHRS and YFSETQ. CDR3 length equals 14 residues. CDR3 coding DNA: TGCGCCAGTTCCGGGACAGGGCTCCACACTGAAGCTTTCTTT. This encodes CASSGTGLHTEAFF.

This clone was detected only a few times. CDR3 sequence (DNA): TGTGCCAGCAGCTCGGGACGGCAGGGCTACGAGCAGTACTTC. Translating it yields CASSSGRQGYEQYF. V is TRBV11-2 and J is TRBJ2-7, with D perhaps given as TRBD1 or TRBD2 (5 bases each). The ends were cut back, 4 bases at V and 3 bases at J, with 13 bases in the middle. The CDR3 sequence is 14 residues long. Germline V CDR1 and CDR2: SGHAT, FQNNGV.

This clone was counted only a few times. This chain links TRBV5-1 with TRBJ2-3; 8 nucleotides agree with TRBD1. This CDR3 region has 15 residues. V lost 0 bases and J lost 2; bases outside the gene matches: 2. Per the germline V gene, CDR1 is SGHRS and CDR2 is YFSETQ. The CDR3 sequence: CASSLDRGDTDTQYF. The DNA for the CDR3 is TGCGCCAGCAGCTTGGACAGGGGGGACACAGATACGCAGTATTTT.

The chain joins TRBV18 to TRBJ2-2; D perhaps matches TRBD1 (6 bases). This CDR3 region has 16 residues. V was pared by 1 base and J by 3 bases, with 12 bases between. The germline V gene has CDR1 KGHSH and CDR2 LQKENI. CDR3 in amino acids: CASSPRRGDYTGELFF. CDR3 nucleotides: TGTGCCAGCTCACCACGCAGGGGCGACTACACCGGGGAGCTGTTTTTT.

This clone was observed a handful of times. The rearrangement joins TRBV11-2 to TRBJ1-6; D ambiguous. V was cut by 1 base and J by 9 bases, with 13 bases left in between. The germline CDR1 and CDR2 sequences are SGHAT and FQNNGV. CDR3 length: 15 amino acids. The CDR3 region has the DNA TGTGCCAGCAGCTTAGGGACGCCGGCCCCTTCACCCCTCCACTTT. Protein product: CASSLGTPAPSPLHF.

V is TRBV2 and J is TRBJ1-2; TRBD1 matches at 9 bases. V dropped 7 bases and J dropped 4; count of bases not matched to a gene: 4. The CDR3 length is 13 residues. The germline gives CDR1 SNHLY, CDR2 FYNNEI. The CDR3 DNA follows: TGTGCCAGCACTGAGACAGGGGGCTATGGCTACACCTTC. It encodes CASTETGGYGYTF.

This clone turned up a few times. CDR3 DNA sequence: TGCGCCAGCAATTCTGGAAAAAACACTGAAGCTTTCTTT. As protein: CASNSGKNTEAFF. The chain has TRBV5-1 and TRBJ1-1; D not certain. The CDR3 extends over 13 amino acids. From germline, CDR1 is SGHRS and CDR2 YFSETQ. Trimming took 6 bases from V and 2 from J, leaving 11 bases between them.

The rearrangement links TRBV2 to TRBJ1-2; D not resolved. This CDR3 comprises 14 residues. V was pared by 5 bases and J by 4 bases, with 14 bases between. CDR1 is SNHLY, CDR2 FYNNEI, per germline. The CDR3 reads CASSRSLSGYGYTF. CDR3 coding DNA: TGTGCCAGCAGTCGTAGCCTCAGCGGCTATGGCTACACCTTC. The full variable domain, rest sourced from reference TRBV2 and TRBJ1-2, is EPEVTQTPSHQVTQMGQEVILRCVPISNHLYFYWYRQILGQKVEFLVSFYNNEISEKSEIFDDQFSVERPDGSNFTLKIRSTKLEDSAMYFCASSRSLSGYGYTFGSGTRLTVV.

V and J are TRBV30 and TRBJ1-1; D unclear. V lost 1 base and J lost 11, with 14 bases in between. The CDR3 is made up of 12 amino acids. Germline loops: CDR1 GTSNPN, CDR2 SVGIG (reference sequence). The CDR3 DNA reads as TGTGCCTGGAGTGCCCCTGTAGGCGGGGCTTTCTTT. Amino acids: CAWSAPVGGAFF.

This clone was observed a few times. The junction shows a germline mismatch at one end, possibly a read error. V gene TRBV19 combines with J gene TRBJ1-3; no reliable D call. Per the germline V gene, CDR1 is LNHDA and CDR2 is SQIVND (reference sequence). CDR3 length: 15 amino acids. The CDR3 spells CASSIVAGSRNTIYF. The CDR3 DNA is TGTGCCAGTAGTATAGTAGCCGGCTCTCGAAACACCATATATTTT.

In DNA form, the CDR3 reads TGTGCCTGGACCGGCGGACAGGTTATTAACTATGGCTACACCTTC. As protein: CAWTGGQVINYGYTF. The chain links TRBV30 to TRBJ1-2; 7 bases map to TRBD1. V lost 4 bases to trimming and J lost 1 base; unmatched junction nucleotides: 9. The V gene's germline CDR1 is GTSNPN and CDR2 SVGIG (reference sequence). CDR3 size: 15 residues.

The chain links TRBV2 to TRBJ1-4; 9 positions match TRBD1. The V and J ends lost 6 bases and 11 bases, in that order; junction bases with no gene match: 10. The V gene's germline CDR1 is SNHLY and CDR2 FYNNEI. The CDR3 covers 14 residues. The CDR3 coding sequence is TGTGCCAGCAGCACCGGGACAGGGCTTTTTAAACTGTTTTTT. This encodes CASSTGTGLFKLFF. The whole variable domain, filled in from reference TRBV2 and TRBJ1-4, reads EPEVTQTPSHQVTQMGQEVILRCVPISNHLYFYWYRQILGQKVEFLVSFYNNEISEKSEIFDDQFSVERPDGSNFTLKIRSTKLEDSAMYFCASSTGTGLFKLFFGSGTQLSVL.

V is TRBV27 and J is TRBJ1-5; unclear D gene. CDR3 length: 14 residues. The germline V gene has CDR1 MNHEY and CDR2 SMNVEV (reference sequence). V was clipped by 2 bases and J by 1 base, with 6 bases between them. In nucleotides, the CDR3 is TGTGCCAGCAGTTTACGGGAGAGCAATCAGCCCCAGCATTTT. This codes for CASSLRESNQPQHF.

The chain uses TRBV6-1 and TRBJ1-5; D may be TRBD1 (5 bases). Trimming pared 5 bases from V and 0 bases from J, leaving 8 bases between. The CDR3 runs 14 residues. The V gene's germline CDR1 is MNHNS and CDR2 SASEGT. The CDR3 reads CASSSRGSNQPQHF. The CDR3 DNA reads TGTGCCAGCAGTTCAAGGGGTAGCAATCAGCCCCAGCATTTT.

This chain connects TRBV28 to TRBJ1-3; no reliable D call. V dropped 8 bases and J dropped 4 bases, with 12 bases sitting between them. The CDR3 has 13 residues. Germline V gives CDR1 MDHEN, CDR2 SYDVKM. CDR3: CASVGTAGNTIYF. Here the CDR3 DNA reads TGTGCCAGCGTTGGCACAGCAGGAAACACCATATATTTT.

This sequence joins TRBV5-6 and TRBJ1-2; D unclear. Trimming pared 1 base from V and 4 bases from J, leaving 11 bases between. This CDR3 is built from 14 residues. Germline lookup yields CDR1 SGHDT and CDR2 YYEEEE. CDR3 bases: TGTGCCAGCAGCTTGTTTGGAAAAATCTATGGCTACACCTTC. Encoded protein: CASSLFGKIYGYTF.

The chain carries TRBV5-1 and TRBJ2-5, with D perhaps matching TRBD1 or TRBD2 (5 bases each). In germline, CDR1 is SGHRS, CDR2 YFSETQ. Trimming took off 4 bases at V and 2 bases at J, with 18 bases between the two ends. CDR3 length: 16 amino acids. The CDR3 DNA reads as TGCGCCAGCAGCCGGGACGGCGGAATAGGGCAAGAGACCCAGTACTTC. Residues: CASSRDGGIGQETQYF.

The chain couples TRBV10-2 to TRBJ1-1; D call uncertain. Looked up from germline, CDR1 is WSHSY and CDR2 is SAAADI. V gave up 9 bases and J gave up 6 bases, with 14 bases separating them. The CDR3 is made up of 12 amino acids. In DNA form, the CDR3 reads TGCGCCAGTGGTATCTTAAGCGCTGAAGCTTTCTTT. Translating it yields CASGILSAEAFF.

This sequence joins TRBV11-1 and TRBJ1-6; 8 bases map to TRBD1. This CDR3 is built from 15 residues. Germline V CDR1 and CDR2: SGHAT, FQDESV (reference sequence). J was trimmed by 10 bases and V by 6 bases; bases with no gene match: 11. DNA for the CDR3: TGTGCCAGCAGTTTACAAACAGGGGGAGGATCACCCCTCCACTTT. Amino acids: CASSLQTGGGSPLHF.